Included here is one TCR beta chain sequence, with context. TCRdb keeps only in-frame clones here, not all; method: immunoSEQ multiplex PCR. Of 430,000 or so clones listed, approximately 90% are singletons. This CDR3 has 15 amino acids. Trimming pared 0 bases from V and 10 bases from J, leaving 14 bases between. From germline, CDR1 is SGHRS and CDR2 YFSETQ. This entry belongs to a study of blood T cell repertoires in COVID-19. J is TRBJ1-6 and V is TRBV5-1; D remains unclear. Sequenced sample: peripheral blood. The receptor's source is a man between 18 and 29 years old with COVID-19, enrolled during active disease. Here the CDR3 reads CASSLGVEGSSPLHF. The CDR3 DNA is TGCGCCAGCAGCTTGGGGGTGGAGGGTTCCTCACCCCTCCACTTT.